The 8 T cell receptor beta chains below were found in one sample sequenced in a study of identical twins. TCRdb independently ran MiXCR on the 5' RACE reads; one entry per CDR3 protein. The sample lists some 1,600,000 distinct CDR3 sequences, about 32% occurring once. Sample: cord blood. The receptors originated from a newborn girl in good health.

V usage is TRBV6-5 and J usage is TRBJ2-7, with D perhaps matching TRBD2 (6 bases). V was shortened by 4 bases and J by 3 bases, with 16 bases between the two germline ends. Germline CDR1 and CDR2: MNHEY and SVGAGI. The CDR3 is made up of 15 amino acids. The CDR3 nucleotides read TGTGCCAGCAGTTCGTCCGCTTCGGGAGTCTACGAGCAGTACTTC. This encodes CASSSSASGVYEQYF.

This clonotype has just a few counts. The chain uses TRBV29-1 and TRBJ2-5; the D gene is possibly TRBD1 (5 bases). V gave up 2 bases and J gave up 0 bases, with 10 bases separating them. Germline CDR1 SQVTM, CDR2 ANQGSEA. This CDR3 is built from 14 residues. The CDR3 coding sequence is TGCAGCGTTGAACAGGGCAACAACCAAGAGACCCAGTACTTC. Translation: CSVEQGNNQETQYF.

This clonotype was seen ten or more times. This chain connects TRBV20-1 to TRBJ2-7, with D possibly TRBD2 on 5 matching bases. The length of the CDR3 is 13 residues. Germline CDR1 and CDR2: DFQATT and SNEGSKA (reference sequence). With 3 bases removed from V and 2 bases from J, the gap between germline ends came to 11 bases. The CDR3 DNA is TGCAGTGCTAGCTCTAGCTCGACCTACGAGCAGTACTTC. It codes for CSASSSSTYEQYF.

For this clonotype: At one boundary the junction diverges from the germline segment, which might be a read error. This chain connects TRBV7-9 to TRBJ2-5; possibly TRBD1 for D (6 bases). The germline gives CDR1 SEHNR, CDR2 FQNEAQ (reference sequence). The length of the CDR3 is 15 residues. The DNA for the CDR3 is TGTGCCAGCAGCTTATTAGGACAGATACAAGGGACCCAGTACTTC. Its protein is CASSLLGQIQGTQYF.

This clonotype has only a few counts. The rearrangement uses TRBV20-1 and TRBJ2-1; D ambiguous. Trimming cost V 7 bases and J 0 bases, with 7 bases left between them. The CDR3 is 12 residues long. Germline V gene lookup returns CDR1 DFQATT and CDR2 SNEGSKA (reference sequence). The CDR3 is CSESSSYNEQFF. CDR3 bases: TGCAGTGAGTCTAGCTCCTACAATGAGCAGTTCTTC.

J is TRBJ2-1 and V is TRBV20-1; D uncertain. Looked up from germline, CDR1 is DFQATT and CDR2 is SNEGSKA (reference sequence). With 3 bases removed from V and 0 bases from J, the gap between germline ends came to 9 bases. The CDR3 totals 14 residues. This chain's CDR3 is CSASFVTSYNEQFF. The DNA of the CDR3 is TGCAGTGCTAGTTTTGTTACCTCCTACAATGAGCAGTTCTTC.

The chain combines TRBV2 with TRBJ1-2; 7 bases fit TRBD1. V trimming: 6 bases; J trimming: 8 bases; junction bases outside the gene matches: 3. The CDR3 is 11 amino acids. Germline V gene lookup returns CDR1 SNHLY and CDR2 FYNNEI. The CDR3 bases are TGTGCCAGCAGACAGGGGATCGGCTACACCTTC. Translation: CASRQGIGYTF.

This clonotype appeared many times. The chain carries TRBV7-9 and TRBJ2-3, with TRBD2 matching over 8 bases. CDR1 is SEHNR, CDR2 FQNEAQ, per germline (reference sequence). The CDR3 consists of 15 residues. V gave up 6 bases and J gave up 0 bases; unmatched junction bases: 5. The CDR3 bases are TGTGCCAGCAGTTACCTAGCGGGTAGCACAGATACGCAGTATTTT. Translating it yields CASSYLAGSTDTQYF.